This T cell receptor beta chain was recovered during a study of cytomegalovirus exposure and HLA in healthy donors. Study-wide background: The same platform used for the roughly 650 first-cohort repertoires was also used for the roughly 130 validation repertoires, as a later analysis reported. General study results and limits: The classifier reportedly diagnosed cytomegalovirus status with high specificity and sensitivity. The study designated fewer than 200 TCR beta chains cytomegalovirus-associated.

This CDR3 contains 13 residues. The ends were cut back, 4 bases at V and 1 base at J, with 8 bases in the middle. The germline V gene encodes CDR1 SGHRS and CDR2 YFSETQ. As to this clone: Antigen specificity is unknown.

Generated by immunoSEQ multiplex PCR, the TCRdb table keeps only in-frame clones and is missing some. The sample has tens of thousands of clones, around 92% seen once. The chain couples TRBV5-1 to TRBJ1-1; D remains ambiguous. The TCR comes from a woman between 18 and 29 years old in good health and CMV-seronegative. The source material was PBMCs. The CDR3 sequence is CASSPVANTEAFF. CDR3 DNA: TGCGCCAGCAGCCCAGTTGCGAACACTGAAGCTTTCTTT.